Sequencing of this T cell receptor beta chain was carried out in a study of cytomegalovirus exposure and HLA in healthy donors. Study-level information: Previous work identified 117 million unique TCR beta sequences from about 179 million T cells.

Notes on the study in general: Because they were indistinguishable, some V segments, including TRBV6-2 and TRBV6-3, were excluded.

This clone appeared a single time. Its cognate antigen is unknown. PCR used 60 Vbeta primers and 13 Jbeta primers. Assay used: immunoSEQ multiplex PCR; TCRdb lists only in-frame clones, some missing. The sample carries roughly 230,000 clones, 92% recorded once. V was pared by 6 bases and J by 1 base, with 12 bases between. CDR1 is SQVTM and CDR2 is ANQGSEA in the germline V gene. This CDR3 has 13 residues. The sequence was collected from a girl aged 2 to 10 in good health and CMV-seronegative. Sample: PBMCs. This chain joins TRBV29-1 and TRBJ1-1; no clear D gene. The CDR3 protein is CSVSGLTNTEAFF. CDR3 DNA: TGCAGCGTCTCCGGACTTACGAACACTGAAGCTTTCTTT.